The clone carrying this TCR beta chain came up a few times. CDR3 length equals 14 residues. Losses at the gene ends were 5 bases for V and 7 bases for J; bases not matched to a gene: 11. Germline lookup yields CDR1 DFQATT and CDR2 SNEGSKA (reference sequence). The data are from a study of blood T cells in healthy people across ages. Drawing of peripheral blood yielded 8.5 to 10 milliliters from each donor. Every sample had a minimum of 6 million PBMCs isolated. A second PCR of about 6 to 12 cycles used a sample-barcoded 5' primer and a J-beta primer mix. TCRdb independently ran MiXCR on the 5' RACE reads; one entry per CDR3 protein. The sample has roughly 1.7 million distinct CDR3 sequences, almost 35% seen once.

The receptor was derived from a woman aged 25 to 39 in good health. The chain links TRBV20-1 to TRBJ1-2; TRBD1 matches at 9 bases. The sequenced sample consisted of blood. The CDR3 DNA reads as TGCAGTGCTCTCTGCCGGGACAGGGAATGTGGCTACACCTTC. Translation: CSALCRDRECGYTF.